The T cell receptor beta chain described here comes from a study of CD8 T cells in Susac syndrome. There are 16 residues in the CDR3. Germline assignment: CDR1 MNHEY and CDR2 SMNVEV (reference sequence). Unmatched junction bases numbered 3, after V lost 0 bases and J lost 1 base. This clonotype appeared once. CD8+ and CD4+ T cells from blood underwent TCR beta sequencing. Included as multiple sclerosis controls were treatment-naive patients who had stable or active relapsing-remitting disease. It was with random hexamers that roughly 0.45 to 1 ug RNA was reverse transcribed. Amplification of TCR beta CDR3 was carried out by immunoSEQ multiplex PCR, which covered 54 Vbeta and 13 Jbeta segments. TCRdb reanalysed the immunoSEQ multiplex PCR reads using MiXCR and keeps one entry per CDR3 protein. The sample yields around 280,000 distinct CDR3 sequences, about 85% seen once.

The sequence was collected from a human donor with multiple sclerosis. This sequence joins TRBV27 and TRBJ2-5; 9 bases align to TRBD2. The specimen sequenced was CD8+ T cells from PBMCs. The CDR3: CASSLSALAGQETQYF. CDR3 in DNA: TGTGCCAGCAGTTTATCGGCACTAGCGGGCCAAGAGACCCAGTACTTC.